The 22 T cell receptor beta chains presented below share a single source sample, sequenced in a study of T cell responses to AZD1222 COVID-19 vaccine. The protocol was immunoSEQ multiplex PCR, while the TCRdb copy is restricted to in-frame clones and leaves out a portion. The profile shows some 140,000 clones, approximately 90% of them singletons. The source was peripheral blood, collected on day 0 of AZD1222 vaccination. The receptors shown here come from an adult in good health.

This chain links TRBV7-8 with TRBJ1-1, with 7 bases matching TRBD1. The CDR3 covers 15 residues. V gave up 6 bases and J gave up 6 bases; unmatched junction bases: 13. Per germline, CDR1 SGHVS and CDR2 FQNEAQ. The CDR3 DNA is TGTGCCAGCAGTAAGGGGGCAGGGGTGATGGCTGAAGCTTTCTTT. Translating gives CASSKGAGVMAEAFF.

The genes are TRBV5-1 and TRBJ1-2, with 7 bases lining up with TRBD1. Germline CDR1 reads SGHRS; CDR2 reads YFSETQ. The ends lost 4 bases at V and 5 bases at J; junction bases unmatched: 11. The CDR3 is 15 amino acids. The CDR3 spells CASSAGGFRDYGYTF. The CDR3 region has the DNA TGCGCCAGCAGCGCAGGGGGATTCCGGGATTATGGCTACACCTTC.

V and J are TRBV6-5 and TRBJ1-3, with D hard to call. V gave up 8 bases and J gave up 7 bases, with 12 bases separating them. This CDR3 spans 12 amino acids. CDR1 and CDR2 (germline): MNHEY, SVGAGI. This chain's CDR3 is CASHSELNTIYF. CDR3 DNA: TGTGCCAGCCACTCAGAACTCAACACCATATATTTT.

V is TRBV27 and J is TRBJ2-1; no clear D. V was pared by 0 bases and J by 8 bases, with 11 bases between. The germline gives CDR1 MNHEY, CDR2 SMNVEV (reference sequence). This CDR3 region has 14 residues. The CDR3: CASSLSTPLYEQFF. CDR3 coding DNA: TGTGCCAGCAGTTTATCGACCCCTCTCTATGAGCAGTTCTTC.

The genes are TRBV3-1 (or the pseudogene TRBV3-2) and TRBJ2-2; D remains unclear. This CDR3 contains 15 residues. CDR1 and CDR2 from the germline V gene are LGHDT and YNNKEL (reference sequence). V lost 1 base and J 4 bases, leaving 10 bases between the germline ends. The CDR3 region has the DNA TGTGCCAGCAGCCAAGGGGGTCCGACCACCGGGGAGCTGTTTTTT. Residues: CASSQGGPTTGELFF.

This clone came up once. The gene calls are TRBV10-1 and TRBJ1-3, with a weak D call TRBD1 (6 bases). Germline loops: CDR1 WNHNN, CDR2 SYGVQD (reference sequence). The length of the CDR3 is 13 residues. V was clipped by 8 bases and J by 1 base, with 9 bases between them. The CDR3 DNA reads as TGCGCCAGCCCCACAGGGTCTGGAAACACCATATATTTT. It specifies CASPTGSGNTIYF.

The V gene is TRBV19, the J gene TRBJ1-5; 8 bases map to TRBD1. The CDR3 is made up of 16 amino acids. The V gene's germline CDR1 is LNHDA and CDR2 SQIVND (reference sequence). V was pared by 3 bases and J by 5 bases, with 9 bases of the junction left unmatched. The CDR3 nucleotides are TGTGCCAGTAGTATCCTCCCGGGACAGGCGGATCAGCCCCAGCATTTT. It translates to CASSILPGQADQPQHF.

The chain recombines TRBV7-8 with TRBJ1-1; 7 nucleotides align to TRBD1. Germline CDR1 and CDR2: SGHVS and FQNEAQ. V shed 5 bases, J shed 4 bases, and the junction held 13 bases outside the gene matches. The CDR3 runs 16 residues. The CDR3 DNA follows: TGTGCCAGCAGCACACCGACAGGGAATCTCGGCACTGAAGCTTTCTTT. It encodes CASSTPTGNLGTEAFF.

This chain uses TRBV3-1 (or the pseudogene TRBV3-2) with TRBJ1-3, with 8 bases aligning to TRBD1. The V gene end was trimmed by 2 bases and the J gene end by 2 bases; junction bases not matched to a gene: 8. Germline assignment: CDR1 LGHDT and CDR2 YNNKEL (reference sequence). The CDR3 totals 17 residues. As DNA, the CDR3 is TGTGCCAGCAGCCAACCCGGGACAGGAAAAACTGGAAACACCATATATTTT. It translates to CASSQPGTGKTGNTIYF.

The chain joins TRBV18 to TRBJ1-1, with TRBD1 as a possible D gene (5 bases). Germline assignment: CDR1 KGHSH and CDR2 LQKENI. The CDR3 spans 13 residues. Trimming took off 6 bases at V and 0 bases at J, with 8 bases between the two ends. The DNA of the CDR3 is TGTGCCAGCTCCACAGGTTTGAACACTGAAGCTTTCTTT. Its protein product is CASSTGLNTEAFF.

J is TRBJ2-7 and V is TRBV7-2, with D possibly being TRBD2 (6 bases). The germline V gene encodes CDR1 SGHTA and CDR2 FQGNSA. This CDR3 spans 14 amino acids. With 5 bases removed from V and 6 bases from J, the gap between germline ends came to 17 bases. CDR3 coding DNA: TGTGCCAGCAGCGACCTACTTCGGGGGATCGAGCAGTACTTC. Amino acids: CASSDLLRGIEQYF.

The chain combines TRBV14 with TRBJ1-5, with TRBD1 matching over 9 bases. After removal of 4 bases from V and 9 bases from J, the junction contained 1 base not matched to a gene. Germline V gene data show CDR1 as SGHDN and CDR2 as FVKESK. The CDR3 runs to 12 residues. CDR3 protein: CASSPTGGPQHF. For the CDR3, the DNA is TGTGCCAGCAGCCCGACAGGGGGGCCCCAGCATTTT.

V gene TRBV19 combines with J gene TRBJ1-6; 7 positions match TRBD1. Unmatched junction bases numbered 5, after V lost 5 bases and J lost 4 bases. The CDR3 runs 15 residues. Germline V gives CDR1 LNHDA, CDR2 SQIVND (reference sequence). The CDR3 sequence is CASSVGQEYNSPLHF. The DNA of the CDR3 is TGTGCCAGTAGTGTCGGACAGGAGTATAATTCACCCCTCCACTTT.

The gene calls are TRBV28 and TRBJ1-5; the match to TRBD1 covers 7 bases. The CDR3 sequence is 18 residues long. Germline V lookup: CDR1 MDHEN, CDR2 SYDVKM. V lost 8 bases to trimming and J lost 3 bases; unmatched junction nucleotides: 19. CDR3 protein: CASRPTYRDRLHNQPQHF. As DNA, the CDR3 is TGTGCCAGCCGCCCCACGTACCGGGACAGACTTCACAATCAGCCCCAGCATTTT.

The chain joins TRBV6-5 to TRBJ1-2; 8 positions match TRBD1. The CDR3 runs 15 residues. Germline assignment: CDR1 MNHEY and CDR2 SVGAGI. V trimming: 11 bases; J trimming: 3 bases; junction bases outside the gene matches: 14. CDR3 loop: CAGTGQGAQDYGYTF. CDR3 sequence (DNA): TGTGCCGGGACGGGGCAGGGGGCGCAGGACTATGGCTACACCTTC.

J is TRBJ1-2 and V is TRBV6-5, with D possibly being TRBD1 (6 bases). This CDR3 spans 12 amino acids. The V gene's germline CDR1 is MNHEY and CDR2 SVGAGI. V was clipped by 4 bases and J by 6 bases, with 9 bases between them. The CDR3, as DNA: TGTGCCAGCAGTTCGGACAGAGATGGCTACACCTTC. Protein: CASSSDRDGYTF.

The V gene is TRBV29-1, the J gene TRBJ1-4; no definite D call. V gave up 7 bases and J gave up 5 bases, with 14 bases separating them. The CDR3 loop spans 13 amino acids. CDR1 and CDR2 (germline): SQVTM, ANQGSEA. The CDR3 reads CSAGWRENEKLFF. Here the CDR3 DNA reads TGCAGCGCCGGATGGAGAGAGAATGAAAAACTGTTTTTT.

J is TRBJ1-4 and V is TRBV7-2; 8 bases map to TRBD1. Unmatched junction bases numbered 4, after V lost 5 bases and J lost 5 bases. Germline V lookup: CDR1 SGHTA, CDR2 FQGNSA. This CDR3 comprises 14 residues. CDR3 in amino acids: CASSPDRGNEKLFF. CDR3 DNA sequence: TGTGCCAGCAGCCCCGACAGGGGAAATGAAAAACTGTTTTTT.

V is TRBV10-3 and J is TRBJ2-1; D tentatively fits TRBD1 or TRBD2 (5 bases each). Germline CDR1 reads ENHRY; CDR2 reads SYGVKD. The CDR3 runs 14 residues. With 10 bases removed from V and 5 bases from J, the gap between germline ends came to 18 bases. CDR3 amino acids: CASNEPGPNNEQFF. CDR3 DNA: TGTGCCAGCAACGAACCGGGGCCTAACAATGAGCAGTTCTTC.

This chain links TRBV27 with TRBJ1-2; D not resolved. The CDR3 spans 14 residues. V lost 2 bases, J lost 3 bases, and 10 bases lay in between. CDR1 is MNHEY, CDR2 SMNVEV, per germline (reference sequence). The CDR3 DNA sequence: TGTGCCAGCAGTTTACGGCAGGCGGACTATGGCTACACCTTC. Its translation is CASSLRQADYGYTF.

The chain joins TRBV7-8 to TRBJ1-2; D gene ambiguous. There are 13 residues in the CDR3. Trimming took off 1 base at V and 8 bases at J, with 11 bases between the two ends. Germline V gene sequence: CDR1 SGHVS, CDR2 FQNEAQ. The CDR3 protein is CASSLGDKRGYTF. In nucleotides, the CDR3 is TGTGCCAGCAGCTTAGGGGATAAGAGGGGCTACACCTTC.

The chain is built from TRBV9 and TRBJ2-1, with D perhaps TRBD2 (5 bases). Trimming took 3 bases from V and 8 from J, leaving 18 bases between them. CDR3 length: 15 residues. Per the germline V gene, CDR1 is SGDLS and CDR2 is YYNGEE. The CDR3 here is CASSGAPGSGDEQFF. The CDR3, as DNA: TGTGCCAGCAGCGGAGCCCCGGGGTCCGGGGATGAGCAGTTCTTC. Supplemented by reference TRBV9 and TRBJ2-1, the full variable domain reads DSGVTQTPKHLITATGQRVTLRCSPRSGDLSVYWYQQSLDQGLQFLIQYYNGEERAKGNILERFSAQQFPDLHSELNLSSLELGDSALYFCASSGAPGSGDEQFFGPGTRLTVL.